The 21 T cell receptor beta chains presented below share a single source sample, sequenced in a study of blood T cell repertoires in COVID-19. Clones were read by immunoSEQ multiplex PCR, and TCRdb kept only the in-frame ones, dropping some. The sample holds a few hundred thousand clones; more than 75% are singletons and the top ten take 0.85% to 1.3%. Sequencing used peripheral blood. The receptor source for this set is a human donor with acute or convalescent COVID-19. The donor label of this sample is uncertain.

This clone was recorded many times. The chain couples TRBV5-4 to TRBJ1-1, with a weak D call TRBD1 (6 bases). The germline CDR1 and CDR2 sequences are SGHNT and YYREEE (reference sequence). The CDR3 covers 15 residues. Trimming shortened V by 0 bases and J by 4 bases, and 13 bases separated the two germline ends. CDR3 in DNA: TGTGCCAGCAGCTTGGAGGGCACCAGGGGCACTGAAGCTTTCTTT. It yields the protein CASSLEGTRGTEAFF.

Regarding this clone: This sample includes further DNA sequences coding for the same CDR3. The CDR3 reads CASRGGGGTEAFF. The DNA of the CDR3 is TGTGCCAGCAGAGGGGGGGGTGGCACTGAAGCTTTCTTT. The V call is TRBV28, the J call TRBJ1-1; the D gene is possibly TRBD1 (6 bases). Germline CDR1 is MDHEN and CDR2 is SYDVKM. Trimming shortened V by 6 bases and J by 4 bases, and 12 bases separated the two germline ends. This CDR3 has 13 residues.

The V gene is TRBV18, the J gene TRBJ1-2; D might be TRBD1 (6 bases). Germline V gives CDR1 KGHSH, CDR2 LQKENI. The V end lost 2 bases, the J end lost 0 bases, and 10 bases lay between the germline ends. The CDR3 covers 15 residues. For the CDR3, the DNA is TGTGCCAGCTCACCATTTGACAGGACTAACTATGGCTACACCTTC. It yields the protein CASSPFDRTNYGYTF.

This rearrangement joins TRBV12-3 or TRBV12-4 to TRBJ1-2; D not certain. Trimming cost V 5 bases and J 8 bases, with 15 bases left between them. The CDR3 is 13 amino acids. The CDR3 reads CASSGGGIGGYTF. CDR3 sequence (DNA): TGTGCCAGCAGTGGTGGAGGGATTGGAGGCTACACCTTC.

This clone was counted once. The chain recombines TRBV5-1 with TRBJ2-2; 9 bases map to TRBD1. There are 16 residues in the CDR3. Trimming removed 4 bases from V and 6 bases from J; junction bases left unmatched: 10. CDR1 is SGHRS and CDR2 is YFSETQ in the germline V gene. The CDR3 nucleotides are TGCGCCAGCAGCGGAACCGGGACAGGGATTCCCGGGGAGCTGTTTTTT. This encodes CASSGTGTGIPGELFF.

The V and J genes are TRBV11-3 and TRBJ2-3, with TRBD1 matching over 9 bases. This CDR3 region has 16 residues. CDR1 and CDR2 from the germline V gene are SGHNT and YENEEA. V trimming: 0 bases; J trimming: 3 bases; junction bases outside the gene matches: 4. CDR3 sequence: CASSLDGQGRTDTQYF. CDR3 bases: TGTGCCAGCAGCTTAGACGGACAGGGGCGAACAGATACGCAGTATTTT.

The chain recombines TRBV7-9 with TRBJ1-2; D might be TRBD1 (5 bases). The CDR3 has 13 residues. With 5 bases removed from V and 3 bases from J, the gap between germline ends came to 10 bases. Per the germline V gene, CDR1 is SEHNR and CDR2 is FQNEAQ (reference sequence). The CDR3 DNA reads TGTGCCAGCAGCCCAGGGTCTTACTATGGCTACACCTTC. Encoded protein: CASSPGSYYGYTF. The full variable domain, completed using reference TRBV7-9 and TRBJ1-2, is DTGVSQNPRHKITKRGQNVTFRCDPISEHNRLYWYRQTLGQGPEFLTYFQNEAQLEKSRLLSDRFSAERPKGSFSTLEIQRTEQGDSAMYLCASSPGSYYGYTFGSGTRLTVV.

The chain carries TRBV25-1 and TRBJ2-7; TRBD2 matches at 9 bases. CDR3 size: 14 residues. Germline-derived CDR1 and CDR2 are MGHDK and SYGVNS. V lost 4 bases to trimming and J lost 6 bases; unmatched junction nucleotides: 7. The CDR3 nucleotides read TGTGCCAGCAGTGCGTTAGCGGGAGTAGGCGAGCAGTACTTC. Its translation: CASSALAGVGEQYF.

The chain carries TRBV27 and TRBJ2-1; TRBD2 matches at 9 bases. After removal of 10 bases from V and 4 bases from J, the junction contained 8 bases not matched to a gene. The CDR3 is 14 amino acids. CDR1 and CDR2 (germline): MNHEY, SMNVEV (reference sequence). CDR3: CATKTSGRYNEQFF. The CDR3 nucleotides read TGTGCCACAAAAACTAGCGGGCGGTACAATGAGCAGTTCTTC.

V and J are TRBV5-4 and TRBJ1-6; 9 bases line up with TRBD1. CDR3 size: 15 residues. With V trimmed by 4 bases and J by 7 bases, 6 bases remained unmatched. CDR1 is SGHNT and CDR2 is YYREEE in the germline V gene (reference sequence). The CDR3 here is CASSPGTGMNSPLHF. CDR3 nucleotides: TGTGCCAGCAGCCCAGGGACAGGGATGAATTCACCCCTCCACTTT.

The rearrangement uses TRBV11-2 and TRBJ2-1; weak D call: TRBD2 (6 bases). Trimming shortened V by 1 base and J by 5 bases, and 12 bases separated the two germline ends. Germline-derived CDR1 and CDR2 are SGHAT and FQNNGV. This CDR3 is built from 15 residues. The CDR3 DNA sequence: TGTGCCAGCAGCTTAGCTCCGCTAGCGAACAATGAGCAGTTCTTC. Protein product: CASSLAPLANNEQFF.

The V and J genes are TRBV18 and TRBJ1-1; 8 bases match TRBD1. Trimming cost V 4 bases and J 5 bases; bases outside gene matches: 6. Germline lookup yields CDR1 KGHSH and CDR2 LQKENI. The CDR3 spans 14 residues. The CDR3 DNA sequence: TGTGCCAGCTCACGGGCAGGGGGCCGGACTGAAGCTTTCTTT. Its protein product is CASSRAGGRTEAFF.

The V gene is TRBV19, the J gene TRBJ1-2, with 9 bases identical to TRBD1. V trimming: 3 bases; J trimming: 2 bases; junction bases outside the gene matches: 7. Per germline, CDR1 LNHDA and CDR2 SQIVND (reference sequence). The CDR3 spans 16 residues. The CDR3 sequence: CASSMDRGGSNYGYTF. For the CDR3, the DNA is TGTGCCAGTAGTATGGACAGGGGTGGATCAAACTATGGCTACACCTTC.

The rearrangement uses TRBV7-9 and TRBJ2-5, with D possibly TRBD2 on 5 matching bases. CDR3 length: 13 residues. Germline CDR1 SEHNR, CDR2 FQNEAQ (reference sequence). Trimming removed 3 bases from V and 5 bases from J, with 10 bases in between. CDR3 loop: CASSFGVVETQYF. CDR3 sequence (DNA): TGTGCCAGCAGCTTCGGGGTCGTGGAGACCCAGTACTTC.

In DNA, the CDR3 is TGTGCCAGCAGCCCTGAGGGGGGGCCTGATGAGCAGTTCTTC. Translated: CASSPEGGPDEQFF. The rearrangement joins TRBV3-1 (or the pseudogene TRBV3-2) to TRBJ2-1, with a possible D match to TRBD2 (7 bases). V was pared by 4 bases and J by 8 bases, with 15 bases between. The CDR3 extends over 14 amino acids. Germline V gene sequence: CDR1 LGHDT, CDR2 YNNKEL (reference sequence).

The rearrangement joins TRBV10-3 to TRBJ2-1; a weak D match, TRBD2 (7 bases). V was pared by 0 bases and J by 6 bases, with 15 bases between. Germline CDR1 reads ENHRY; CDR2 reads SYGVKD. This CDR3 spans 16 amino acids. In nucleotides, the CDR3 is TGTGCCATCAGTGAGTCCGGCGGGGGCGCGTCCAATGAGCAGTTCTTC. Translation: CAISESGGGASNEQFF.

This chain links TRBV19 with TRBJ1-2; 12 bases are shared with TRBD1. In germline, CDR1 is LNHDA, CDR2 SQIVND (reference sequence). The junction had 10 bases not matched to a gene; V was cut back by 6 bases and J by 2 bases. CDR3 length: 17 residues. The CDR3 reads CASSPGTGGAVNYGYTF. In DNA, the CDR3 is TGTGCCAGTAGCCCCGGGACAGGGGGCGCCGTCAACTATGGCTACACCTTC.

V is TRBV5-1 and J is TRBJ1-1; TRBD1 is a possible D gene (6 bases). This CDR3 comprises 15 residues. Deletions cut 0 bases from V and 4 bases from J, with 13 bases between. CDR1 and CDR2 from the germline V gene are SGHRS and YFSETQ. The CDR3 is CASSLVRGATTEAFF. CDR3 DNA sequence: TGCGCCAGCAGCTTGGTACGGGGGGCTACCACTGAAGCTTTCTTT.

The chain carries TRBV4-1 and TRBJ1-1; D is uncertain. V lost 3 bases and J 1 base, leaving 12 bases between the germline ends. Germline V gene sequence: CDR1 MGHRA, CDR2 YSYEKL. The CDR3 runs 15 residues. The CDR3 sequence is CASSQYSAGNTEAFF. In DNA form, the CDR3 reads TGCGCCAGCAGCCAGTACTCCGCGGGGAACACTGAAGCTTTCTTT.

The rearrangement joins TRBV5-1 to TRBJ1-5, with TRBD1 as a possible D gene (6 bases). CDR3 length equals 13 residues. Trimming pared 4 bases from V and 4 bases from J, leaving 9 bases between. The V gene's germline CDR1 is SGHRS and CDR2 YFSETQ. Written as DNA, the CDR3 is TGCGCCAGCAGCACTGGACAGAATCAGCCCCAGCATTTT. Protein: CASSTGQNQPQHF. Full variable domain (rest looked up from reference TRBV5-1 and TRBJ1-5): KAGVTQTPRYLIKTRGQQVTLSCSPISGHRSVSWYQQTPGQGLQFLFEYFSETQRNKGNFPGRFSGRQFSNSRSEMNVSTLELGDSALYLCASSTGQNQPQHFGDGTRLSIL.

This chain joins TRBV20-1 and TRBJ1-1; D remains unclear. Trimming took off 5 bases at V and 3 bases at J, with 7 bases between the two ends. CDR1 and CDR2 (germline): DFQATT, SNEGSKA (reference sequence). CDR3 size: 11 residues. The CDR3 DNA reads TGCAGTGCTGTTAGATACACTGAAGCTTTCTTT. It specifies CSAVRYTEAFF.